This TCR beta chain originates from a study of response to subunit inactivated influenza vaccine. Broader study findings: The authors offered the suggestion that each seasonal influenza vaccination recruits few new T cells.

Points on this clonotype: Its antigen remains unidentified.

Germline-derived CDR1 and CDR2 are MNHEY and SVGEGT. Germline trimming cut 6 bases from V and 5 bases from J; bases unmatched to any gene: 7. The CDR3 is made up of 14 amino acids. Each CDR3 protein gets one entry after TCRdb re-called the RT-PCR reads with MiXCR. The sample lists some 180,000 distinct CDR3 sequences; 9.2% were seen once. V is TRBV6-2 or TRBV6-3 and J is TRBJ2-7, with TRBD1 matching over 10 bases. The TCR was taken from a man aged 45-65 years who received an inactivated influenza vaccine. The sample in question was non-naive T cells sorted from PBMCs, obtained on the day of vaccination. The DNA of the CDR3 is TGTGCCAGCAGCTGGGACAGGGGATCCGACGAGCAGTACTTC. Residues: CASSWDRGSDEQYF.